Shown below are 28 T cell receptor beta chains from a single sample sequenced in a study of blood T cell repertoires in COVID-19. Only in-frame clones appear in the TCRdb table, and some are missing; sequencing was by immunoSEQ multiplex PCR. Altogether almost 55,000 clones are present, over 75% being singletons, with the ten largest covering 3.5%. The sequencing input was peripheral blood. The receptor set was obtained from a human donor in a cohort sampled during active COVID-19.

The chain links TRBV9 to TRBJ2-3; a possible D gene is TRBD1 (6 bases). Germline V CDR1 and CDR2: SGDLS, YYNGEE. V was clipped by 3 bases and J by 5 bases, with 16 bases between them. This CDR3 spans 15 amino acids. Written as DNA, the CDR3 is TGTGCCAGCAGCGCCCGGGACGAAGGGGGAGATACGCAGTATTTT. Residues: CASSARDEGGDTQYF. Together with reference TRBV9 and TRBJ2-3, the CDR3 gives the full variable domain: DSGVTQTPKHLITATGQRVTLRCSPRSGDLSVYWYQQSLDQGLQFLIQYYNGEERAKGNILERFSAQQFPDLHSELNLSSLELGDSALYFCASSARDEGGDTQYFGPGTRLTVL.

The V gene is TRBV7-3, the J gene TRBJ2-1; the D gene is possibly TRBD1 (6 bases). The CDR3 totals 12 residues. V lost 4 bases to trimming and J lost 9 bases, with 10 bases between them. From germline, CDR1 is SGHTA and CDR2 FQGTGA. The CDR3 is CASSSTGFEQFF. The CDR3 nucleotides read TGTGCCAGCAGCTCCACAGGGTTTGAGCAGTTCTTC.

The V and J genes are TRBV7-2 and TRBJ2-7; TRBD1 matches 9 bases. V lost 2 bases to trimming and J lost 2 bases; unmatched junction nucleotides: 13. This CDR3 has 18 residues. CDR1 is SGHTA and CDR2 is FQGNSA in the germline V gene. The DNA for the CDR3 is TGTGCCAGCAGCTTATGGGCCCCGACAGGGGGTTTAACCTACGAGCAGTACTTC. It translates to CASSLWAPTGGLTYEQYF.

The chain couples TRBV6-2 or TRBV6-3 to TRBJ2-2; 8 bases match TRBD2. Germline V gene lookup returns CDR1 MNHEY and CDR2 SVGEGT. CDR3 size: 16 residues. V dropped 0 bases and J dropped 6; count of bases not matched to a gene: 6. The CDR3 coding sequence is TGTGCCAGCAGTTACTCACGGGGGGGCCTCCCCGGGGAGCTGTTTTTT. This gives the protein CASSYSRGGLPGELFF.

This clone occurred once. V usage is TRBV11-2 and J usage is TRBJ2-7; 7 bases agree with TRBD2. Germline V gives CDR1 SGHAT, CDR2 FQNNGV. The V and J ends lost 5 bases and 6 bases, in that order; junction bases with no gene match: 13. CDR3 size: 15 residues. The CDR3 loop is CASSPSMGGQREQYF. The CDR3 DNA sequence: TGTGCCAGCAGCCCATCCATGGGAGGGCAACGCGAGCAGTACTTC. The whole variable domain, remainder taken from reference TRBV11-2 and TRBJ2-7, is EAGVAQSPRYKIIEKRQSVAFWCNPISGHATLYWYQQILGQGPKLLIQFQNNGVVDDSQLPKDRFSAERLKGVDSTLKIQPAKLEDSAVYLCASSPSMGGQREQYFGPGTRLTVT.

This clone was observed once. The V and J genes are TRBV6-5 and TRBJ2-3; D might be TRBD2 (5 bases). Trimming removed 8 bases at V and 0 bases at J, with 15 bases between. Germline CDR1 is MNHEY and CDR2 is SVGAGI. The CDR3 totals 15 residues. The CDR3 here is CASQRLRTSTDTQYF. CDR3 nucleotides: TGTGCCAGCCAAAGGTTGCGGACTAGCACAGATACGCAGTATTTT.

The J gene is TRBJ1-3, the V gene TRBV6-1; D not certain. The CDR3 is made up of 15 amino acids. CDR1 and CDR2 from the germline V gene are MNHNS and SASEGT. The V end lost 0 bases, the J end lost 1 base, and 7 bases lay between the germline ends. The CDR3 protein is CASSEALGSGNTIYF. The CDR3, as DNA: TGTGCCAGCAGTGAAGCGCTCGGTTCTGGAAACACCATATATTTT.

V usage is TRBV19 and J usage is TRBJ1-4, with 9 bases aligning to TRBD1. The CDR3 covers 15 residues. The J segment lost 8 bases and the V segment lost 5 bases, leaving 9 bases of the junction unmatched. Germline V gene data show CDR1 as LNHDA and CDR2 as SQIVND (reference sequence). The CDR3 sequence is CASSALGTGQEKLFF. The CDR3 DNA reads as TGTGCCAGTAGTGCTCTGGGGACAGGGCAAGAAAAACTGTTTTTT.

V gene TRBV5-6 combines with J gene TRBJ2-7, with D perhaps TRBD2 (6 bases). The CDR3 extends over 15 amino acids. Trimming pared 4 bases from V and 3 bases from J, leaving 17 bases between. The germline V gene has CDR1 SGHDT and CDR2 YYEEEE. The CDR3 DNA reads as TGTGCCAGCAGCCCGGGGTTGGGGGGAAACTACGAGCAGTACTTC. Translating gives CASSPGLGGNYEQYF.

J is TRBJ2-6 and V is TRBV11-2, with unresolved D. Looked up from germline, CDR1 is SGHAT and CDR2 is FQNNGV. The CDR3 totals 15 residues. Trimming took off 5 bases at V and 0 bases at J, with 8 bases between the two ends. This CDR3 reads CASSRSSSGANVLTF. The CDR3 DNA follows: TGTGCCAGCAGCCGTAGTTCCTCTGGGGCCAACGTCCTGACTTTC.

This clone was detected only a few times. The V gene is TRBV11-2, the J gene TRBJ2-7, with D uncertain. In germline, CDR1 is SGHAT, CDR2 FQNNGV. Deletions cut 3 bases from V and 0 bases from J, with 9 bases between. The CDR3 is 14 amino acids. In DNA, the CDR3 is TGTGCCAGCAGCTTTGATTGGGCCTCCTACGAGCAGTACTTC. Its protein product is CASSFDWASYEQYF.

The chain employs TRBV7-7 and TRBJ1-5; a weak D match, TRBD1 (5 bases). V was pared by 1 base and J by 2 bases, with 15 bases between. The CDR3 extends over 17 amino acids. Germline V gene lookup returns CDR1 SSHAT and CDR2 FNYEAQ (reference sequence). CDR3 DNA: TGTGCCAGCAGCTTAGGCCTTCGGGGGGGTTGCAATCAGCCCCAGCATTTT. It encodes CASSLGLRGGCNQPQHF.

The chain uses TRBV4-1 and TRBJ1-2, with 9 bases fitting TRBD1. The V and J ends lost 0 bases and 13 bases, in that order; junction bases with no gene match: 6. The CDR3 is 13 residues long. From germline, CDR1 is MGHRA and CDR2 YSYEKL. The CDR3 here is CASSQDRDRAPTF. CDR3 coding DNA: TGCGCCAGCAGCCAAGACCGGGACAGGGCCCCCACCTTC.

This clone has a single count. The rearrangement uses TRBV7-9 and TRBJ1-6; D not resolved. The CDR3 runs to 15 residues. Germline CDR1 reads SEHNR; CDR2 reads FQNEAQ (reference sequence). Between the trimmed V and J ends, which lost 10 bases and 6 bases, there was a span of 19 bases. In nucleotides, the CDR3 is TGTGCCACCGGCCGGGGATCTGGTGGTAATTCACCCCTCCACTTT. This encodes CATGRGSGGNSPLHF.

V usage is TRBV5-1 and J usage is TRBJ2-7; the match to TRBD1 covers 9 bases. CDR3 length: 16 amino acids. Germline V lookup: CDR1 SGHRS, CDR2 YFSETQ. V shed 4 bases and J 2 bases; nucleotides not matched to a gene: 10. CDR3 loop: CASSADRGQGPYEQYF. The CDR3, as DNA: TGCGCCAGCAGCGCGGACAGGGGTCAGGGACCCTACGAGCAGTACTTC.

V and J are TRBV4-3 and TRBJ2-6; the D gene is possibly TRBD2 (5 bases). The ends were cut back, 5 bases at V and 2 bases at J, with 16 bases in the middle. CDR3 length equals 17 residues. Germline-derived CDR1 and CDR2 are LGHNA and YSLEER. The DNA for the CDR3 is TGCGCCAGCAGCGAAGGAGAGAGGGCAGCTGGGGCCAACGTCCTGACTTTC. As protein: CASSEGERAAGANVLTF.

The chain is built from TRBV19 and TRBJ1-1; D gene ambiguous. Germline CDR1 and CDR2: LNHDA and SQIVND (reference sequence). V was pared by 5 bases and J by 5 bases, with 12 bases between. The CDR3 runs 13 residues. The CDR3, as DNA: TGTGCCAGTAGTGGGTCTAGAAGGACTGAAGCTTTCTTT. This translates into CASSGSRRTEAFF.

V and J are TRBV4-3 and TRBJ2-3; no reliable D call. The germline V and J ends were trimmed by 0 bases and 6 bases, with 10 bases remaining between them. CDR3 length equals 14 residues. From germline, CDR1 is LGHNA and CDR2 YSLEER. As DNA, the CDR3 is TGCGCCAGCAGCCAAGAATTTAGCCAGGATACGCAGTATTTT. Its translation: CASSQEFSQDTQYF.

The rearrangement joins TRBV4-3 to TRBJ1-1; D is perhaps TRBD1 (5 bases). V dropped 4 bases and J dropped 2 bases, with 11 bases sitting between them. Germline loops: CDR1 LGHNA, CDR2 YSLEER. This CDR3 is 14 amino acids long. The DNA of the CDR3 is TGCGCCAGCAGCCGATGGCAGGGAAACACTGAAGCTTTCTTT. The encoded protein is CASSRWQGNTEAFF.

The chain couples TRBV12-5 to TRBJ1-5; TRBD1 agrees at 12 bases. Trimming at V came to 6 bases and at J to 1 base, leaving 7 bases not matched to a gene. There are 17 residues in the CDR3. Germline V gene data show CDR1 as LGHNT and CDR2 as FRNRAP. The CDR3 DNA follows: TGTGCTAGTGGCCCCGGGACAGGGGGCTTCAGCAATCAGCCCCAGCATTTT. It specifies CASGPGTGGFSNQPQHF.

The J gene is TRBJ1-5, the V gene TRBV5-6; D perhaps matches TRBD1 (5 bases). The CDR3 totals 14 residues. The germline gives CDR1 SGHDT, CDR2 YYEEEE. V lost 4 bases and J 1 base, leaving 9 bases between the germline ends. The CDR3 protein is CASSHRGSNQPQHF. Written as DNA, the CDR3 is TGTGCCAGCAGCCATCGGGGGAGCAATCAGCCCCAGCATTTT.

The gene calls are TRBV18 and TRBJ2-2; a weak D match, TRBD1 (5 bases). CDR1 KGHSH and CDR2 LQKENI come from the germline V gene. V gave up 6 bases and J gave up 5 bases, with 16 bases separating them. This CDR3 has 15 amino acids. CDR3 in amino acids: CASSPARERTGELFF. CDR3 bases: TGTGCCAGCTCCCCCGCCAGGGAAAGGACCGGGGAGCTGTTTTTT. Based on the CDR3 plus reference TRBV18 and TRBJ2-2, the full variable domain is NAGVMQNPRHLVRRRGQEARLRCSPMKGHSHVYWYRQLPEEGLKFMVYLQKENIIDESGMPKERFSAEFPKEGPSILRIQQVVRGDSAAYFCASSPARERTGELFFGEGSRLTVL.

The chain has TRBV7-8 and TRBJ2-3, with 7 bases lining up with TRBD1. This CDR3 is 17 amino acids long. After removal of 5 bases from V and 1 base from J, the junction contained 12 bases not matched to a gene. CDR1 and CDR2 from the germline V gene are SGHVS and FQNEAQ. CDR3 in amino acids: CASSPTPPGTGTDTQYF. CDR3 nucleotide sequence: TGTGCCAGCAGCCCAACCCCCCCAGGGACAGGCACAGATACGCAGTATTTT.

V gene TRBV6-2 or TRBV6-3 combines with J gene TRBJ2-5, with a weak D call TRBD1 (6 bases). The germline V gene encodes CDR1 MNHEY and CDR2 SVGEGT. V lost 2 bases, J lost 5 bases, and 12 bases lay in between. The CDR3 is 14 residues long. In nucleotides, the CDR3 is TGTGCCAGCAGTTACGTCCAGGGGCGGGAGACCCAGTACTTC. Translated, it gives CASSYVQGRETQYF.

The chain employs TRBV19 and TRBJ1-5; a possible D gene is TRBD1 (6 bases). V was trimmed by 4 bases and J by 9 bases, leaving 13 bases between them. The germline CDR1 and CDR2 sequences are LNHDA and SQIVND (reference sequence). This CDR3 comprises 13 residues. CDR3 in DNA: TGTGCCAGTAGTACAGGGACATCCGGGCCCCAGCATTTT. As protein: CASSTGTSGPQHF. Filled out from reference TRBV19 and TRBJ1-5, the complete variable domain reads DGGITQSPKYLFRKEGQNVTLSCEQNLNHDAMYWYRQDPGQGLRLIYYSQIVNDFQKGDIAEGYSVSREKKESFPLTVTSAQKNPTAFYLCASSTGTSGPQHFGDGTRLSIL.

The J gene is TRBJ1-1, the V gene TRBV7-2, with 8 bases matching TRBD1. The CDR3 runs 15 residues. The germline gives CDR1 SGHTA, CDR2 FQGNSA. The V segment lost 5 bases and the J segment 10 bases; nucleotides outside the gene matches: 15. In nucleotides, the CDR3 is TGTGCCAGCAGCCCCCGCCGGGACAGGATTTTTGGAGCTTTCTTT. It encodes CASSPRRDRIFGAFF.

This clone has more than one count but fewer than ten. The V and J genes are TRBV9 and TRBJ2-3, with 7 nucleotides matching TRBD2. Trimming at V came to 4 bases and at J to 6 bases, leaving 8 bases not matched to a gene. Per the germline V gene, CDR1 is SGDLS and CDR2 is YYNGEE. CDR3 size: 14 residues. The CDR3, as DNA: TGTGCCAGCAGCCGGGGCGGGGGTCCCGATACGCAGTATTTT. Amino acid sequence: CASSRGGGPDTQYF.

CDR3 bases: TGTGCCAGCAGTGGCCAGTACTCTGGAAACACCATATATTTT. It is translated as CASSGQYSGNTIYF. The chain has TRBV2 and TRBJ1-3, with D unclear. Germline assignment: CDR1 SNHLY and CDR2 FYNNEI. The germline V and J ends were trimmed by 4 bases and 0 bases, with 7 bases remaining between them. CDR3 length: 14 residues.